Detailed here is one T cell receptor beta chain. The sample comes from a study of blood T cell repertoires in COVID-19. Assay used: immunoSEQ multiplex PCR; TCRdb lists only in-frame clones, some missing. This table holds 70,000 or so clones, over 85% found once. The CDR3 consists of 16 residues. V was pared by 1 base and J by 9 bases, with 19 bases between. From germline, CDR1 is SGDLS and CDR2 YYNGEE. The TCR sequence derives from a human donor in a cohort sampled during active COVID-19. The sample was peripheral blood. V and J are TRBV9 and TRBJ1-4; D is ambiguous. The CDR3 is CASSVTPRAEVQKLFF. DNA of the CDR3: TGTGCCAGCAGCGTAACCCCTAGGGCGGAGGTACAAAAACTGTTTTTT. The whole variable domain, filled in from reference TRBV9 and TRBJ1-4, reads DSGVTQTPKHLITATGQRVTLRCSPRSGDLSVYWYQQSLDQGLQFLIQYYNGEERAKGNILERFSAQQFPDLHSELNLSSLELGDSALYFCASSVTPRAEVQKLFFGSGTQLSVL.